These T cell receptor beta chains were read from a single sample in a study of cytomegalovirus exposure and HLA in healthy donors. Produced via immunoSEQ multiplex PCR; TCRdb's table is partial and in-frame only. The sample consists of some 180,000 clones, about 90% of them appearing once. Sequenced sample: PBMCs. The receptors derive from a girl under three years old in good health and CMV-seronegative. Both conserved end residues are part of each CDR3. D genes are given only for firm matches. Rows may omit the clone size; those that give it use once, few, many or a size class.

clone size: NA
V gene: TRBV18
J gene: TRBJ2-1
D gene: TRBD1
CDR3 DNA: TGTGCCAGCTCACCCACAGGGGAAGTGCTTATTGGGCAGTTCTTC
CDR3 protein: CASSPTGEVLIGQFF

clone size: NA
V gene: TRBV11-2
J gene: TRBJ2-3
D gene: NA
CDR3 DNA: TGTGCCAGCAGGCGGGCAGGGGGGACAGATACGCAGTATTTT
CDR3 protein: CASRRAGGTDTQYF

clone size: NA
V gene: TRBV6-5
J gene: TRBJ1-1
D gene: NA
CDR3 DNA: TGTGCCAGCAGTTACTCGGGGGGAGGTCTAAGAGCTTTCTTT
CDR3 protein: CASSYSGGGLRAFF

clone size: once
V gene: TRBV29-1
J gene: TRBJ2-2
D gene: NA
CDR3 DNA: TGCAGCGTAAAAGGGGCCGGGGAGCTGTTTTTT
CDR3 protein: CSVKGAGELFF

clone size: NA
V gene: TRBV7-2
J gene: TRBJ2-7
D gene: NA
CDR3 DNA: TGTGCCAGCAGCTCAACCCTAAAGCAGTACTTC
CDR3 protein: CASSSTLKQYF

clone size: NA
V gene: TRBV6-1
J gene: TRBJ2-5
D gene: NA
CDR3 DNA: TGTGCCAGCAACAACAGGGGAGGAGGAGAGACCCAGTACTTC
CDR3 protein: CASNNRGGGETQYF

clone size: NA
V gene: TRBV7-2
J gene: TRBJ2-7
D gene: NA
CDR3 DNA: TGTGCCAGCAGCTTAGGGCTAGATCACGAGCAGTACTTC
CDR3 protein: CASSLGLDHEQYF

clone size: NA
V gene: TRBV5-1
J gene: TRBJ1-2
D gene: TRBD1
CDR3 DNA: TGCGCCAGCAGCTTGGGTTGGGGGACAGATGGCTACACCTTC
CDR3 protein: CASSLGWGTDGYTF

clone size: NA
V gene: TRBV7-9
J gene: TRBJ2-3
D gene: TRBD2
CDR3 DNA: TGTGCCAGCAGCTTGCTATTAGCGGGGCCTGGCACAGATACGCAGTATTTT
CDR3 protein: CASSLLLAGPGTDTQYF

clone size: NA
V gene: TRBV4-1
J gene: TRBJ2-1
D gene: NA
CDR3 DNA: TGCGCCAGCAGCGAAGACCCCCGGGGTTTTAATTTCCATGGGCAGTTCTTC
CDR3 protein: CASSEDPRGFNFHGQFF

clone size: NA
V gene: TRBV6-5
J gene: TRBJ1-5
D gene: NA
CDR3 DNA: TGTGCCAGCAGTCTATTGGACGGGGGTCAGCCCCAGCATTTT
CDR3 protein: CASSLLDGGQPQHF